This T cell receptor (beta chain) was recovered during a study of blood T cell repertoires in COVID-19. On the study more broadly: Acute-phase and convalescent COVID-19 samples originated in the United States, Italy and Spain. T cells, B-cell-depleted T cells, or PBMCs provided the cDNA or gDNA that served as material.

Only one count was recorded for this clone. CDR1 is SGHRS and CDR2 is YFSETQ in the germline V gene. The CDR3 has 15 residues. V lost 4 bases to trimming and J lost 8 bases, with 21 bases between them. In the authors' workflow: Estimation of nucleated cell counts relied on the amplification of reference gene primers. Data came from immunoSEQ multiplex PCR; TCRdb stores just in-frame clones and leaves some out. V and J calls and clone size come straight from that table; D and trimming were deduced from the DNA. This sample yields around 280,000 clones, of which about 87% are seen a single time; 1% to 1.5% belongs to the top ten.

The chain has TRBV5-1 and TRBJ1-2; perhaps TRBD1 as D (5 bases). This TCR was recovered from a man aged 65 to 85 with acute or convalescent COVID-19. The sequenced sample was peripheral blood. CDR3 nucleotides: TGCGCCAGCAGCCCGGCCCGGGGGGAAGGTGGCGGCTACACCTTC. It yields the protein CASSPARGEGGGYTF.